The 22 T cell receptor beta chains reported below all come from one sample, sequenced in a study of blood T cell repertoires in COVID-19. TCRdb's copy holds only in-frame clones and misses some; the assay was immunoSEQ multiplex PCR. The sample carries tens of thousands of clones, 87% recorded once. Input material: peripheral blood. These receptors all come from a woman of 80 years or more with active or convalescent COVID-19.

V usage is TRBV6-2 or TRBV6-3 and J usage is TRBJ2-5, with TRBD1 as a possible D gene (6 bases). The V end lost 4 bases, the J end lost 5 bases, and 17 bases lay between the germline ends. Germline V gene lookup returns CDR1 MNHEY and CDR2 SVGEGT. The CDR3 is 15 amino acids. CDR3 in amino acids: CASSSPAGAIETQYF. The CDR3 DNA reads TGTGCCAGCAGTTCTCCGGCAGGGGCGATCGAGACCCAGTACTTC.

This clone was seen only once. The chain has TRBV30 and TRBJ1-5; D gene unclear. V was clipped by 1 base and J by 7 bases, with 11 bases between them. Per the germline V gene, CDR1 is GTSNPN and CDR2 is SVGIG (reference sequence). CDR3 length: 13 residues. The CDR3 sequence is CAWSERFYQPQHF. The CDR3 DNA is TGTGCCTGGAGTGAGCGATTCTACCAGCCCCAGCATTTT.

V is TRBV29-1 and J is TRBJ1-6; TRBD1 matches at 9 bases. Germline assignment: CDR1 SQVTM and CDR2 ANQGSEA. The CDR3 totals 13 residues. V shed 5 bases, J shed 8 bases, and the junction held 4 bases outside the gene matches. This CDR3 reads CSVRDRVDSPLHF. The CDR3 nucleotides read TGCAGCGTTCGGGACAGGGTGGATTCACCCCTCCACTTT.

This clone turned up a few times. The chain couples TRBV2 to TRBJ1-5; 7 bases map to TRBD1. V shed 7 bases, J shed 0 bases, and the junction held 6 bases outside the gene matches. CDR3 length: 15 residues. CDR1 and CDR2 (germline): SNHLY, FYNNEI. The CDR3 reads CASKGGSYSNQPQHF. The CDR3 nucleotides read TGTGCCAGCAAAGGGGGCAGTTATAGCAATCAGCCCCAGCATTTT.

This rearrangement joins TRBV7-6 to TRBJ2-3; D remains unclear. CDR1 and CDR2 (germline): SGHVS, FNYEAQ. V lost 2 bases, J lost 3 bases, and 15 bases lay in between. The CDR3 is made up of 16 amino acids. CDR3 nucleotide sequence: TGTGCCAGCAGCTTAACTGGCCTAGTTGGTACAGATACGCAGTATTTT. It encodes CASSLTGLVGTDTQYF.

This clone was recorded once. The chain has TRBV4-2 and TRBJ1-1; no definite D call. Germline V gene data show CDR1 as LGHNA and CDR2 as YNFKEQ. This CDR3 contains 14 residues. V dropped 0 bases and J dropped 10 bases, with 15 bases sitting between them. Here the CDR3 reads CASSQDRGLESAFF. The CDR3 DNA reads TGTGCCAGCAGCCAAGATCGAGGGTTAGAATCAGCTTTCTTT.

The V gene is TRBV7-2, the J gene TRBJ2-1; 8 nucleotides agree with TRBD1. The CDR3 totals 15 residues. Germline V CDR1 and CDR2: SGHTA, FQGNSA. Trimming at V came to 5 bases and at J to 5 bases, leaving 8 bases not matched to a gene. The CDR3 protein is CASSNRDRRNNEQFF. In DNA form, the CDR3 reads TGTGCCAGCAGCAACCGGGACAGGAGGAACAATGAGCAGTTCTTC.

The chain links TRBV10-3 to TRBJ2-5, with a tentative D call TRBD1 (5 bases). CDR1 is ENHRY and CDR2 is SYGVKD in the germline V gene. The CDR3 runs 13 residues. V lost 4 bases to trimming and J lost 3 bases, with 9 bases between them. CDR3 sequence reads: CAISAVGEETQYF. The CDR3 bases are TGTGCCATCAGTGCGGTAGGGGAAGAGACCCAGTACTTC.

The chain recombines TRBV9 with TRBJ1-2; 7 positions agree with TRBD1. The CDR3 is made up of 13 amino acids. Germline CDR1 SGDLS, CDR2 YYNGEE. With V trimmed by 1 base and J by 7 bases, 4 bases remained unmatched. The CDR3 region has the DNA TGTGCCAGCAGCGTACGGGACAGTAGTGGCTACACCTTC. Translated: CASSVRDSSGYTF.

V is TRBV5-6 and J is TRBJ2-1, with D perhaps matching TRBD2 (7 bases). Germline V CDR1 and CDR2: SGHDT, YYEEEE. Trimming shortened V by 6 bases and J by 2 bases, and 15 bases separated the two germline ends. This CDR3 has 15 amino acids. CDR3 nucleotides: TGTGCCAGCATCCGGCGAGGGGGGGCCTACAATGAGCAGTTCTTC. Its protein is CASIRRGGAYNEQFF.

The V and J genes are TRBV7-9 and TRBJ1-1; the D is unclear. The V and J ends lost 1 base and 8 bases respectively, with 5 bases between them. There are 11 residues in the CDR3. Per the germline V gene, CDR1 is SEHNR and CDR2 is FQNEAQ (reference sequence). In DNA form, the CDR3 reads TGTGCCAGCAGCTTAGTCTACGAAGCTTTCTTT. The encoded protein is CASSLVYEAFF. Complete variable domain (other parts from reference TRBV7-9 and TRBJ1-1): DTGVSQNPRHKITKRGQNVTFRCDPISEHNRLYWYRQTLGQGPEFLTYFQNEAQLEKSRLLSDRFSAERPKGSFSTLEIQRTEQGDSAMYLCASSLVYEAFFGQGTRLTVV.

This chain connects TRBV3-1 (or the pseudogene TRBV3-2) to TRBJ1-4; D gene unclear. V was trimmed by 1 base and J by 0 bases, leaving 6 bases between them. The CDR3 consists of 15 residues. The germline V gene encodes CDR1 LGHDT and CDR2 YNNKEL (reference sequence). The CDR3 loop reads CASSQGQATNEKLFF. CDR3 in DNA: TGTGCCAGCAGCCAAGGTCAGGCAACTAATGAAAAACTGTTTTTT.

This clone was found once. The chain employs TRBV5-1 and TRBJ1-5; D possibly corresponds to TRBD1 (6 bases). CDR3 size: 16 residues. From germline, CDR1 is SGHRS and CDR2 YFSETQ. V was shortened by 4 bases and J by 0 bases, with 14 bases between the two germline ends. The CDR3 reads CASSLGTPNSNQPQHF. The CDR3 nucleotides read TGCGCCAGCAGCCTGGGGACACCGAATAGCAATCAGCCCCAGCATTTT.

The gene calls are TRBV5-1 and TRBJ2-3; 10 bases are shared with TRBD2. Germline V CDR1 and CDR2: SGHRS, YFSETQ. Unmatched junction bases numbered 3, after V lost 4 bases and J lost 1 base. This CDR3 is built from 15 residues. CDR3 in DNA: TGCGCCAGCAGCATAGGGACTAGCGGCACAGATACGCAGTATTTT. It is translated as CASSIGTSGTDTQYF.

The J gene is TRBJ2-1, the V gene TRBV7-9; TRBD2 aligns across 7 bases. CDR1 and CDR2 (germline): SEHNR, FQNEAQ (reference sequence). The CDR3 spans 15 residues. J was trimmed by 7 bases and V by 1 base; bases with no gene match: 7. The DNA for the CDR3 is TGTGCCAGCAGCTTAGGGCTAGCGGAAAGGAATGAGCAGTTCTTC. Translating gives CASSLGLAERNEQFF.

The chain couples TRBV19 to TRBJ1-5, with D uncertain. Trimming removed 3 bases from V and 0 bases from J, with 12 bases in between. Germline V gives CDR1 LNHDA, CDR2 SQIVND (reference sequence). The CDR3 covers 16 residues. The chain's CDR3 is CASSIRERVSNQPQHF. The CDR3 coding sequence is TGTGCCAGTAGTATTAGGGAGCGGGTTAGCAATCAGCCCCAGCATTTT.

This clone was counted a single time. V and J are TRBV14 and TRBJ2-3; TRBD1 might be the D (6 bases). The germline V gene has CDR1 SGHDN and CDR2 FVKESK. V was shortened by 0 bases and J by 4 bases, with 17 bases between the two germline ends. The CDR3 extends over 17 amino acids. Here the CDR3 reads CASSQDWGTISPDTQYF. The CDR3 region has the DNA TGTGCCAGCAGCCAAGATTGGGGGACAATTTCCCCAGATACGCAGTATTTT.

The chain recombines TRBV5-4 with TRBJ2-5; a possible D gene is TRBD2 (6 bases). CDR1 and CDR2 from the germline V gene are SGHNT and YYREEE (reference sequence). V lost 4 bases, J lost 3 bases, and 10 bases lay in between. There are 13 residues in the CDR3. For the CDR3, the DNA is TGTGCCAGCAGCGCCAGACTAGAAGAGACCCAGTACTTC. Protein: CASSARLEETQYF. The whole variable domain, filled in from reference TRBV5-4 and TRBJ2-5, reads ETGVTQSPTHLIKTRGQQVTLRCSSQSGHNTVSWYQQALGQGPQFIFQYYREEENGRGNFPPRFSGLQFPNYSSELNVNALELDDSALYLCASSARLEETQYFGPGTRLLVL.

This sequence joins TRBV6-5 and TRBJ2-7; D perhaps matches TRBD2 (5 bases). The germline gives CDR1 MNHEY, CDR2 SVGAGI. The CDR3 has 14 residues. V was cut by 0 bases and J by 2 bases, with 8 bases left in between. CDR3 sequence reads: CASSYSAGTYEQYF. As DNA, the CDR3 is TGTGCCAGCAGTTACTCGGCCGGGACCTACGAGCAGTACTTC.

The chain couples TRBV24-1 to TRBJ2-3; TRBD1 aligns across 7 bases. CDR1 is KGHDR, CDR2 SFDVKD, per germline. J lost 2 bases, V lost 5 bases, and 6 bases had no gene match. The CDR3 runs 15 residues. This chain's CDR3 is CATSGPGQHTDTQYF. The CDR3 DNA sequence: TGTGCCACCAGTGGACCGGGACAGCACACAGATACGCAGTATTTT.

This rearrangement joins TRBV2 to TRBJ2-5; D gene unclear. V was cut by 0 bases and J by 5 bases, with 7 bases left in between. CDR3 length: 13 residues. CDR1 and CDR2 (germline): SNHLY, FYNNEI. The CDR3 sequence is CASSEARVETQYF. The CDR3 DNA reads TGTGCCAGCAGTGAAGCCCGGGTGGAGACCCAGTACTTC.

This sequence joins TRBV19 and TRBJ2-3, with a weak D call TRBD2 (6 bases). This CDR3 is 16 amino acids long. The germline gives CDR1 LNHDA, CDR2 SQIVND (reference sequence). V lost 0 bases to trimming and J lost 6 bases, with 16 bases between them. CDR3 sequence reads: CASSIEAGRRADTQYF. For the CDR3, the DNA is TGTGCCAGTAGTATAGAGGCCGGCCGGAGGGCCGATACGCAGTATTTT.